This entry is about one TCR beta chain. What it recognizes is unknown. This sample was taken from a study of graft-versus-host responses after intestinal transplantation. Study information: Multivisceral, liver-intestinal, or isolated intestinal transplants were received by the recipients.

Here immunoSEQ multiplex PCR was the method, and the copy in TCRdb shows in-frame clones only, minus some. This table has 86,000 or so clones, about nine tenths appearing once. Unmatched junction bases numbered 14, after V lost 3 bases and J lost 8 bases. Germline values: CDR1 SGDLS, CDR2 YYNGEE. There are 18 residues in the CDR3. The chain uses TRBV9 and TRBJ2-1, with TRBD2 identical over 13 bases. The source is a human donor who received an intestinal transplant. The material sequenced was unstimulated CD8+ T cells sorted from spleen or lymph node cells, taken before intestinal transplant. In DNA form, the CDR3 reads TGTGCCAGCAGCGCCGACCCCACTAGCGGGAGGGTTAAGGATGAGCAGTTCTTC. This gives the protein CASSADPTSGRVKDEQFF.